Below are 22 T cell receptor beta chains sequenced from a single sample in a study of beta chain features in type 1 diabetes. Reverse transcription of all isolated RNA meant that expressed TCRB transcripts were sequenced. Assay used: immunoSEQ multiplex PCR; TCRdb lists only in-frame clones, some missing. The top ten hold 0.035% to 0.05% of the sample, which has around 450,000 clones, 9.5% to 12% seen once. What was sequenced was naive CD4+ T cells from blood. The source of these receptors is a young woman in good health.

This clone has more than one count but fewer than ten. This chain connects TRBV28 to TRBJ2-3, with D uncertain. Trimming shortened V by 6 bases and J by 0 bases, and 4 bases separated the two germline ends. The CDR3 spans 12 residues. Germline-derived CDR1 and CDR2 are MDHEN and SYDVKM. The CDR3 protein is CASRSSTDTQYF. CDR3 bases: TGTGCCAGCAGATCTAGCACAGATACGCAGTATTTT.

This clone has only a few counts. The gene calls are TRBV12-5 and TRBJ2-1; 12 bases are a match to TRBD1. Germline assignment: CDR1 LGHNT and CDR2 FRNRAP. The CDR3 length is 21 residues. V lost 1 base to trimming and J lost 4 bases; unmatched junction nucleotides: 17. The CDR3 DNA reads TGTGCTAGTGGTTTGGCACTAAAGTCCGGGACAGGGGGCGCAAGATACAATGAGCAGTTCTTC. It codes for CASGLALKSGTGGARYNEQFF.

The chain joins TRBV7-2 to TRBJ2-7; 13 bases are a match to TRBD2. This CDR3 is built from 16 residues. The V gene's germline CDR1 is SGHTA and CDR2 FQGNSA. Trimming removed 5 bases from V and 3 bases from J; junction bases left unmatched: 7. CDR3 in amino acids: CASSPEWTSGSYEQYF. DNA of the CDR3: TGTGCCAGCAGCCCAGAGTGGACTAGCGGGAGCTACGAGCAGTACTTC.

The chain combines TRBV9 with TRBJ2-1; D tentatively reads TRBD1 or TRBD2 (5 bases each). Germline assignment: CDR1 SGDLS and CDR2 YYNGEE. CDR3 length: 15 residues. Trimming cost V 0 bases and J 5 bases, with 12 bases left between them. The CDR3 spells CASSVGGASHNEQFF. CDR3 in DNA: TGTGCCAGCAGCGTAGGAGGGGCCAGTCACAATGAGCAGTTCTTC. The full variable domain, in which reference TRBV9 and TRBJ2-1 provide the parts outside the CDR3, is DSGVTQTPKHLITATGQRVTLRCSPRSGDLSVYWYQQSLDQGLQFLIQYYNGEERAKGNILERFSAQQFPDLHSELNLSSLELGDSALYFCASSVGGASHNEQFFGPGTRLTVL.

This clone has just a few counts. The rearrangement uses TRBV7-2 and TRBJ2-5; perhaps TRBD1 as D (5 bases). CDR1 SGHTA and CDR2 FQGNSA come from the germline V gene. V was trimmed by 4 bases and J by 2 bases, leaving 11 bases between them. The CDR3 contains 14 residues. As DNA, the CDR3 is TGTGCCAGCAGCTCTCAGGGCCCGCAAGAGACCCAGTACTTC. Encoded protein: CASSSQGPQETQYF.

Only a few counts were recorded for this clone. V is TRBV9 and J is TRBJ1-1; TRBD1 matches at 7 bases. V was clipped by 3 bases and J by 4 bases; unmatched bases: 6. The length of the CDR3 is 14 residues. In germline, CDR1 is SGDLS, CDR2 YYNGEE. The CDR3 loop reads CASSAEGQLTEAFF. CDR3 bases: TGTGCCAGCAGCGCCGAGGGACAGCTCACTGAAGCTTTCTTT.

This clone turned up a few times. The genes are TRBV4-2 and TRBJ2-5, with D perhaps TRBD1 (5 bases). The germline CDR1 and CDR2 sequences are LGHNA and YNFKEQ. The V end was cut by 0 bases, the J end by 4 bases, with 15 bases between. The CDR3 extends over 16 amino acids. The CDR3 nucleotides read TGTGCCAGCAGCCAAGATCTGGTCAGGGCCGTAGAGACCCAGTACTTC. This gives the protein CASSQDLVRAVETQYF.

This clone was seen more than once but under ten times. This chain connects TRBV18 to TRBJ2-1; maybe TRBD2 (6 bases). The CDR3 extends over 14 amino acids. Germline CDR1 and CDR2: KGHSH and LQKENI. Trimming shortened V by 3 bases and J by 4 bases, and 10 bases separated the two germline ends. The CDR3: CASSPSSAYNEQFF. The CDR3 DNA reads as TGTGCCAGCTCACCGTCTAGCGCGTACAATGAGCAGTTCTTC.

V and J are TRBV19 and TRBJ2-1, with TRBD1 identical over 9 bases. Germline V gives CDR1 LNHDA, CDR2 SQIVND (reference sequence). The CDR3 has 16 amino acids. The trim removed 4 bases at V and 8 bases at J, leaving 12 bases unmatched. The CDR3 nucleotides are TGTGCCAGTAGTAAGTTAGTGACAGGGGGAAGGGATGAGCAGTTCTTC. The encoded protein is CASSKLVTGGRDEQFF.

This clone was counted only a few times. V gene TRBV4-3 combines with J gene TRBJ2-1; no clear D gene. From germline, CDR1 is LGHNA and CDR2 YSLEER. Between the trimmed V and J ends, which lost 0 bases and 4 bases, there was a span of 7 bases. The CDR3 is made up of 14 amino acids. The CDR3 loop is CASSQDQYYNEQFF. DNA of the CDR3: TGCGCCAGCAGCCAAGATCAGTATTACAATGAGCAGTTCTTC.

V is TRBV9 and J is TRBJ2-3; 11 bases match TRBD2. CDR1 and CDR2 (germline): SGDLS, YYNGEE. V lost 4 bases to trimming and J lost 3 bases; unmatched junction nucleotides: 7. The CDR3 is 16 amino acids. CDR3: CASSPPGLAATDTQYF. The CDR3 nucleotides read TGTGCCAGCAGCCCCCCGGGACTAGCGGCGACAGATACGCAGTATTTT.

This clone has a handful of counts. The rearrangement joins TRBV5-1 to TRBJ1-1; D ambiguous. The V gene lost 3 bases and the J gene lost 0 bases, with 9 bases spanning the gap. Per the germline V gene, CDR1 is SGHRS and CDR2 is YFSETQ. This CDR3 spans 14 amino acids. CDR3 amino acids: CASSSTGLNTEAFF. As DNA, the CDR3 is TGCGCCAGCAGCTCTACGGGATTGAACACTGAAGCTTTCTTT.

The rearrangement links TRBV18 to TRBJ1-1; 8 nucleotides agree with TRBD1. The germline V gene has CDR1 KGHSH and CDR2 LQKENI. V shed 6 bases, J shed 0 bases, and the junction held 9 bases outside the gene matches. The CDR3 spans 16 residues. The CDR3 region has the DNA TGTGCCAGCTCGAACGGACAGGGAAGTATGAACACTGAAGCTTTCTTT. Translation: CASSNGQGSMNTEAFF.

V gene TRBV2 combines with J gene TRBJ2-5; no firm D call. Germline V gene lookup returns CDR1 SNHLY and CDR2 FYNNEI. V shed 4 bases and J shed 3 bases, with 12 bases lying between them. CDR3 length: 14 amino acids. The chain's CDR3 is CASSAEWAKETQYF. CDR3 DNA: TGTGCCAGCAGTGCTGAATGGGCAAAAGAGACCCAGTACTTC.

The gene calls are TRBV14 and TRBJ2-7, with D possibly being TRBD1 (6 bases). V lost 4 bases and J 6 bases, leaving 13 bases between the germline ends. Germline CDR1 reads SGHDN; CDR2 reads FVKESK. This CDR3 is 13 amino acids long. The chain's CDR3 is CASSPGQSREQYF. In DNA, the CDR3 is TGTGCCAGCAGCCCTGGACAGTCTCGCGAGCAGTACTTC.

This clone turned up a few times. The V gene is TRBV14, the J gene TRBJ2-7, with 12 bases identical to TRBD2. The CDR3 is 17 amino acids. Germline values: CDR1 SGHDN, CDR2 FVKESK. J was trimmed by 5 bases and V by 3 bases; bases with no gene match: 11. The CDR3 loop reads CASSQLAGGLRTHEQYF. For the CDR3, the DNA is TGTGCCAGCAGCCAGCTAGCGGGAGGGTTGAGGACTCACGAGCAGTACTTC. Full variable domain (remainder filled in from reference TRBV14 and TRBJ2-7): EAGVTQFPSHSVIEKGQTVTLRCDPISGHDNLYWYRRVMGKEIKFLLHFVKESKQDESGMPNNRFLAERTGGTYSTLKVQPAELEDSGVYFCASSQLAGGLRTHEQYFGPGTRLTVT.

The V gene is TRBV9, the J gene TRBJ2-7; tentative D call: TRBD1 (5 bases). Germline V CDR1 and CDR2: SGDLS, YYNGEE. The V gene lost 3 bases and the J gene lost 6 bases, with 13 bases spanning the gap. The CDR3 runs 13 residues. The CDR3 coding sequence is TGTGCCAGCAGCGGACCCTTGGGGCTCGAGCAGTACTTC. It yields the protein CASSGPLGLEQYF.

The CDR3 region is CASSSDSYGYTF. As DNA, the CDR3 is TGTGCCAGCAGTTCCGACAGCTATGGCTACACCTTC. V usage is TRBV28 and J usage is TRBJ1-2; the D gene is possibly TRBD1 (5 bases). V was clipped by 4 bases and J by 4 bases, with 7 bases between them. The CDR3 loop spans 12 amino acids. Germline V gene data show CDR1 as MDHEN and CDR2 as SYDVKM.

The CDR3 nucleotides read TGTGCCAGCGAGAAGGTAGCGGGAAGCACAGATACGCAGTATTTT. Its translation is CASEKVAGSTDTQYF. J is TRBJ2-3 and V is TRBV13; 8 nucleotides agree with TRBD2. V gave up 8 bases and J gave up 0 bases; unmatched junction bases: 7. The CDR3 sequence is 15 residues long. Germline lookup yields CDR1 PRHDT and CDR2 FYEKMQ (reference sequence).

This clone has only a few counts. V is TRBV5-1 and J is TRBJ2-5, with D unclear. The CDR3 loop spans 14 amino acids. V was cut by 1 base and J by 1 base, with 8 bases left in between. Germline V gene sequence: CDR1 SGHRS, CDR2 YFSETQ. This CDR3 reads CASSLSLGQETQYF. DNA for the CDR3: TGCGCCAGCAGCTTGTCACTGGGCCAAGAGACCCAGTACTTC.

The chain is built from TRBV14 and TRBJ1-2; 8 bases are shared with TRBD1. V was pared by 2 bases and J by 4 bases, with 6 bases of the junction left unmatched. Germline CDR1 and CDR2: SGHDN and FVKESK. This CDR3 region has 15 residues. CDR3 sequence: CASSQRRQGSYGYTF. DNA of the CDR3: TGTGCCAGCAGCCAACGGCGACAGGGGTCCTATGGCTACACCTTC.

This chain joins TRBV7-9 and TRBJ2-1; D uncertain. This CDR3 spans 13 amino acids. Germline V gives CDR1 SEHNR, CDR2 FQNEAQ (reference sequence). V lost 6 bases and J lost 8, with 14 bases in between. CDR3 DNA sequence: TGTGCCAGCAGTCGAAAGTCGGTCGATGAGCAGTTCTTC. Encoded protein: CASSRKSVDEQFF.